The 18 T cell receptor beta chains reported below all come from one sample, sequenced in a study of early T cells in non-severe SARS-CoV-2 infection. TCRdb fed the 5' RACE reads into MiXCR, producing one record per CDR3 protein. The sample has 100,000 to 150,000 distinct CDR3 sequences; under 15% are singletons. The material sequenced was whole blood. All receptors come from an adult who was a healthcare worker with PCR-confirmed SARS-CoV-2 infection or an uninfected control (not recorded which).

This clonotype was observed a few times. This CDR3 reads CASSLKTDGYTF. The CDR3, as DNA: TGTGCCAGCAGCTTAAAGACAGATGGCTACACCTTC. The rearrangement joins TRBV7-9 to TRBJ1-2, with D possibly matching TRBD1 (5 bases). V shed 2 bases and J shed 6 bases, with 7 bases lying between them. Germline CDR1 SEHNR, CDR2 FQNEAQ (reference sequence). The CDR3 is made up of 12 amino acids.

This clonotype was counted between two and nine times. The V gene is TRBV6-6, the J gene TRBJ1-5; D call uncertain. Trimming pared 6 bases from V and 0 bases from J, leaving 12 bases between. Germline loops: CDR1 MNHNY, CDR2 SVGAGI (reference sequence). The CDR3 totals 15 residues. The DNA for the CDR3 is TGTGCCAGCAGCTATTCGGACGTTAGCAATCAGCCCCAGCATTTT. Amino acid sequence: CASSYSDVSNQPQHF.

The rearrangement joins TRBV5-1 to TRBJ1-6, with D unclear. CDR3 length equals 12 residues. Germline V gives CDR1 SGHRS, CDR2 YFSETQ. V was clipped by 4 bases and J by 5 bases, with 4 bases between them. CDR3 nucleotide sequence: TGCGCCAGCAGCCCGGATAATTCACCCCTCCACTTT. Its protein product is CASSPDNSPLHF.

There are a few counts of this clonotype. This CDR3 is CASSRGAGGELFF. As DNA, the CDR3 is TGTGCCAGCAGCCGGGGTGCTGGCGGGGAGCTGTTTTTT. The chain has TRBV3-1 and TRBJ2-2; no clear D. The germline CDR1 and CDR2 sequences are LGHDT and YNNKEL (reference sequence). The CDR3 has 13 residues. The V end was cut by 4 bases, the J end by 7 bases, with 10 bases between.

The chain links TRBV12-3 or TRBV12-4 to TRBJ2-1, with D possibly matching TRBD2 (7 bases). Trimming cost V 7 bases and J 7 bases, with 14 bases left between them. The CDR3 extends over 13 amino acids. CDR3 protein: CASIEGGMNEQFF. The CDR3, as DNA: TGTGCCAGCATCGAGGGGGGGATGAATGAGCAGTTCTTC.

The table lists this clonotype with a few counts. The V gene is TRBV20-1, the J gene TRBJ2-1; a possible D gene is TRBD2 (6 bases). The germline V gene encodes CDR1 DFQATT and CDR2 SNEGSKA (reference sequence). V was clipped by 3 bases and J by 6 bases, with 18 bases between them. The CDR3 loop spans 15 amino acids. The CDR3 sequence: CSARSGQKGGNEQFF. For the CDR3, the DNA is TGCAGTGCTAGGAGCGGTCAAAAGGGAGGCAATGAGCAGTTCTTC.

This clonotype was found a few times. The gene calls are TRBV29-1 and TRBJ1-2; 7 positions agree with TRBD1. J was trimmed by 8 bases and V by 7 bases; bases with no gene match: 13. The CDR3 is made up of 13 amino acids. Germline V gives CDR1 SQVTM, CDR2 ANQGSEA. The CDR3: CSAGDSRLGGYTF. The CDR3 bases are TGCAGCGCAGGGGACAGCCGCCTTGGAGGCTACACCTTC.

This chain uses TRBV3-1 with TRBJ2-1; 7 bases agree with TRBD1. Germline V gene data show CDR1 as LGHDT and CDR2 as YNNKEL (reference sequence). The CDR3 is 18 amino acids. The J segment lost 2 bases and the V segment lost 8 bases, leaving 18 bases of the junction unmatched. CDR3 amino acids: CASSRRTGISGPYNEQFF. The CDR3, as DNA: TGTGCCAGCTCAAGAAGGACAGGTATAAGTGGCCCCTACAATGAGCAGTTCTTC.

This clonotype was detected a few times. The genes are TRBV30 and TRBJ2-1; unclear D gene. Trimming stripped 2 bases from V and 0 bases from J, with 8 bases between. Germline values: CDR1 GTSNPN, CDR2 SVGIG (reference sequence). This CDR3 region has 14 residues. The CDR3 coding sequence is TGTGCCTGGAGTTTACTCCGCTCCTACAATGAGCAGTTCTTC. Its translation is CAWSLLRSYNEQFF.

This clonotype has ten or more counts. The DNA for the CDR3 is TGTGCCAGCAGCTCCACGCTTTGGGATGAGCAGTTCTTC. Its protein is CASSSTLWDEQFF. The V and J genes are TRBV11-2 and TRBJ2-1; unclear D gene. Germline V gene lookup returns CDR1 SGHAT and CDR2 FQNNGV. The CDR3 consists of 13 residues. Trimming removed 4 bases at V and 8 bases at J, with 12 bases between. The full variable domain, with the rest looked up from reference TRBV11-2 and TRBJ2-1, is EAGVAQSPRYKIIEKRQSVAFWCNPISGHATLYWYQQILGQGPKLLIQFQNNGVVDDSQLPKDRFSAERLKGVDSTLKIQPAKLEDSAVYLCASSSTLWDEQFFGPGTRLTVL.

This clonotype occurred a few times. The chain links TRBV6-6 to TRBJ2-7, with no clear D. The CDR3 covers 12 residues. Germline-derived CDR1 and CDR2 are MNHNY and SVGAGI (reference sequence). The V end was cut by 5 bases, the J end by 1 base, with 6 bases between. CDR3 coding DNA: TGTGCCAGCAGTCACGGATCCTACGAGCAGTACTTC. Protein sequence: CASSHGSYEQYF.

This clonotype has just a few counts. As DNA, the CDR3 is TGCGCCAGCAGCCAATGGGGAATAGCCGTGGACACCATATATTTT. Its protein product is CASSQWGIAVDTIYF. The chain employs TRBV4-1 and TRBJ1-3; no definite D call. The germline CDR1 and CDR2 sequences are MGHRA and YSYEKL. V lost 2 bases and J 8 bases, leaving 16 bases between the germline ends. The CDR3 extends over 15 amino acids.

The rearrangement joins TRBV29-1 to TRBJ1-1; TRBD1 aligns across 7 bases. The CDR3 spans 13 residues. The V gene end was trimmed by 5 bases and the J gene end by 4 bases; junction bases not matched to a gene: 7. CDR1 SQVTM and CDR2 ANQGSEA come from the germline V gene. The chain's CDR3 is CSVLGQRTTEAFF. In DNA, the CDR3 is TGCAGCGTTCTGGGACAGCGCACCACTGAAGCTTTCTTT. Complete variable domain (other parts from reference TRBV29-1 and TRBJ1-1): SAVISQKPSRDICQRGTSLTIQCQVDSQVTMMFWYRQQPGQSLTLIATANQGSEATYESGFVIDKFPISRPNLTFSTLTVSNMSPEDSSIYLCSVLGQRTTEAFFGQGTRLTVV.

The chain uses TRBV7-2 and TRBJ1-1; D remains unclear. The CDR3 length is 11 residues. V gave up 6 bases and J gave up 8 bases, with 10 bases separating them. CDR1 is SGHTA, CDR2 FQGNSA, per germline. The DNA of the CDR3 is TGTGCCAGCAGTTCAAGCGGGGAAGCTTTCTTT. Translating gives CASSSSGEAFF.

This clonotype appeared many times. J is TRBJ1-3 and V is TRBV29-1; D might be TRBD1 (5 bases). The CDR3 consists of 14 residues. Deletions cut 5 bases from V and 3 bases from J, with 14 bases between. Looked up from germline, CDR1 is SQVTM and CDR2 is ANQGSEA. The CDR3 here is CSVQKGSVGNTIYF. In DNA form, the CDR3 reads TGCAGCGTTCAGAAGGGGTCGGTTGGAAACACCATATATTTT.

The CDR3 nucleotides read TGCGCCAGCCGCGTAGGGGAAAACGAGCAGTACTTC. Translated, it gives CASRVGENEQYF. The gene calls are TRBV5-1 and TRBJ2-7; D is possibly TRBD1 (5 bases). Germline V gene sequence: CDR1 SGHRS, CDR2 YFSETQ. V was shortened by 7 bases and J by 5 bases, with 13 bases between the two germline ends. This CDR3 has 12 residues.

This clonotype was counted a few times. The genes are TRBV20-1 and TRBJ1-1; the D is unclear. Germline loops: CDR1 DFQATT, CDR2 SNEGSKA (reference sequence). CDR3 length equals 12 residues. V lost 5 bases and J lost 4, with 11 bases in between. CDR3: CSAPDLGTEAFF. The DNA of the CDR3 is TGCAGTGCTCCTGACCTGGGCACTGAAGCTTTCTTT.

This clonotype has more than one count but fewer than ten. The chain combines TRBV11-2 with TRBJ2-1, with 11 positions matching TRBD2. This CDR3 has 16 residues. Germline V gene lookup returns CDR1 SGHAT and CDR2 FQNNGV. J was trimmed by 15 bases and V by 4 bases; bases with no gene match: 17. The CDR3 reads CASSYLLAGAGGSLFF. Here the CDR3 DNA reads TGTGCCAGCAGCTACTTACTAGCGGGGGCCGGTGGGAGTCTGTTCTTC.